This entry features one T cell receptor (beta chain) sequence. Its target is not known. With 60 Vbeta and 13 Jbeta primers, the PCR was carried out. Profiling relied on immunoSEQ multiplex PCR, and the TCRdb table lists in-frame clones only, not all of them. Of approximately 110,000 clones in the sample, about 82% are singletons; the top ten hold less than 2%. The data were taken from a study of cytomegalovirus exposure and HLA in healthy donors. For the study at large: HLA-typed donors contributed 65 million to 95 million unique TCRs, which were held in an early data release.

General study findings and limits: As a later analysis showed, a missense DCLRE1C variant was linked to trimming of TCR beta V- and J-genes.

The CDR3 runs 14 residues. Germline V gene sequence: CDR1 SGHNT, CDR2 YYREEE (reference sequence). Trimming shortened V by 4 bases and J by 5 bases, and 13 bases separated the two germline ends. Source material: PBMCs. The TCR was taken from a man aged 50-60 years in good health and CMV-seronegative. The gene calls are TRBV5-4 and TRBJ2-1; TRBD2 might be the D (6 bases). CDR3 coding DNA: TGTGCCAGCAGCCAGGGACTGGGGGACAATGAGCAGTTCTTC. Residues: CASSQGLGDNEQFF. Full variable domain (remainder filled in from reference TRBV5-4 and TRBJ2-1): ETGVTQSPTHLIKTRGQQVTLRCSSQSGHNTVSWYQQALGQGPQFIFQYYREEENGRGNFPPRFSGLQFPNYSSELNVNALELDDSALYLCASSQGLGDNEQFFGPGTRLTVL.